This T cell receptor beta chain stems from a study of beta chain features in type 1 diabetes. As for the study in general: The number of sorted cells examined across all samples was 107,917,701. Broader study findings: Overrepresentation of cells with high TCR expression could result from cDNA sequencing. In all four CD4+ subsets, TCRB CDR3 length was significantly, moderately reduced in type 1 diabetes. Compared to healthy donors, patients appeared to have naive, central memory and Treg TCRB repertoires that were more alike.

The table lists this clone with a few counts. Its antigen is as yet unknown. The isolated RNA, all of it, was reverse transcribed, so expressed TCRB transcripts were what got sequenced. TCRdb's table, derived via immunoSEQ multiplex PCR, lists solely in-frame clones and lacks some. The repertoire includes 38,000 or so clones, approximately 60% of them detected once, and around 2% sits in the top ten. What was sequenced was Tregs from blood. This TCR was sampled from a young woman in good health.

The CDR3 nucleotides are TGTGCCAGCAGCTTGATTCGGCTAGCGGGAAGGGAGACCCAGTACTTC. As protein: CASSLIRLAGRETQYF. The chain employs TRBV7-9 and TRBJ2-5, with 9 bases lining up with TRBD2. The CDR3 spans 16 residues. V shed 3 bases and J 5 bases; nucleotides not matched to a gene: 10. The germline gives CDR1 SEHNR, CDR2 FQNEAQ (reference sequence).